A selection of T cell receptor beta chains follows, all from one sample in a study of blood T cell repertoires in COVID-19. The data were produced by immunoSEQ multiplex PCR, yet TCRdb's version contains in-frame clones alone and is incomplete. The table shows 150,000 to 200,000 clones, with 80% occurring only once. The specimen was PBMCs or T cells enriched from blood (not recorded which). The receptor source for this set is a man between 40 and 49 years old who had recovered from COVID-19. CDR3s include the opening cysteine and the closing phenylalanine or tryptophan. D genes are given only for firm matches.

d_call: .
v_call: TRBV15
j_call: TRBJ1-2
cdr3_nt: TGTGCCACCAGCAGAGACTTCCGTGCAGGACTCTATGGCTACACCTTC
cdr3_aa: CATSRDFRAGLYGYTF

d_call: TRBD1
v_call: TRBV5-1
j_call: TRBJ1-6
cdr3_nt: TGCGCCAGCAGCTTAGCTGGGACAGGACACGGTTCACCCCTCCACTTT
cdr3_aa: CASSLAGTGHGSPLHF

d_call: .
v_call: TRBV18
j_call: TRBJ1-3
cdr3_nt: TGTGCCAGCTCACCGGCGGGGGCAACAGTCGCCATATATTTT
cdr3_aa: CASSPAGATVAIYF

d_call: TRBD1
v_call: TRBV5-1
j_call: TRBJ2-5
cdr3_nt: TGCGCCAGCAGCTTGATCGAGGGGGCTGGAGAGACCCAGTACTTC
cdr3_aa: CASSLIEGAGETQYF

d_call: .
v_call: TRBV11-2
j_call: TRBJ2-7
cdr3_nt: TGTGCCAGCAGCTTGTGGCAGTCCTACGAGCAGTACTTC
cdr3_aa: CASSLWQSYEQYF

d_call: .
v_call: TRBV19
j_call: TRBJ1-6
cdr3_nt: TGTGCCAGTAGTCCCGTCGGGGGGGATAATTCACCCCTCCACTTT
cdr3_aa: CASSPVGGDNSPLHF

d_call: .
v_call: TRBV2
j_call: TRBJ1-1
cdr3_nt: TGTGCCATAGCAGGGGTCCTGAACACTGAAGCTTTCTTT
cdr3_aa: CAIAGVLNTEAFF

d_call: TRBD1
v_call: TRBV27
j_call: TRBJ2-3
cdr3_nt: TGTGCCAGCAGTGCCGGGACAGGGATCACAGATACGCAGTATTTT
cdr3_aa: CASSAGTGITDTQYF

d_call: TRBD1
v_call: TRBV7-4
j_call: TRBJ2-3
cdr3_nt: TGTGCCAGCAGCTTATTGGGGTGGGACAGGGTGTCTAACACAGATACGCAGTATTTT
cdr3_aa: CASSLLGWDRVSNTDTQYF

d_call: .
v_call: TRBV7-3
j_call: TRBJ2-3
cdr3_nt: TGTGCCAGCAGCTCTGGGGCGGGCACAGATACGCAGTATTTT
cdr3_aa: CASSSGAGTDTQYF